This TCR beta chain was documented in a study of CD8 T cells in Susac syndrome. The wider study: When their blood was taken, patients with Susac syndrome were therapy-naive, taking corticosteroids, or taking intravenous immunoglobulin alone.

An amount of RNA that ranged from roughly 0.5 to 1 ug was reverse transcribed with random hexamers. TCRdb reprocessed the immunoSEQ multiplex PCR reads via MiXCR and lists one record per CDR3 protein. The sample has tens of thousands of distinct CDR3 sequences, around 96% seen once. CDR3 length: 15 residues. Trimming removed 6 bases at V and 4 bases at J, with 16 bases between. Germline V gene sequence: CDR1 MDHEN, CDR2 SYDVKM. Sequencing of TCR beta covered CD8+ and CD4+ T cells obtained from blood. This sequence was found in a human donor with Susac syndrome. Sequencing was done on a sample of CD8+ T cells from PBMCs. The genes are TRBV28 and TRBJ1-3; tentatively, D is TRBD1 (5 bases). CDR3 sequence (DNA): TGTGCCAGCAGCCCTTCCGACAGTTTAGGAAACACCATATATTTT. Protein: CASSPSDSLGNTIYF.